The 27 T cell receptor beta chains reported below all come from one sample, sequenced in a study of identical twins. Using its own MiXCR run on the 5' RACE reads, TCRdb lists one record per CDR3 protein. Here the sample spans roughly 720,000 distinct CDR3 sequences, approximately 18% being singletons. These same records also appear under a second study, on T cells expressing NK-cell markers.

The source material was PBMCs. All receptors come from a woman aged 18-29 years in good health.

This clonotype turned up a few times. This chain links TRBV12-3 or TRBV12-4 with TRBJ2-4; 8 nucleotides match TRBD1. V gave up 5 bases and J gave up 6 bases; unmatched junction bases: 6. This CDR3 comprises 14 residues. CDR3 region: CASSLRQGLNIQYF. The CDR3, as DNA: TGTGCCAGCAGTCTCCGACAGGGGTTAAACATTCAGTACTTC.

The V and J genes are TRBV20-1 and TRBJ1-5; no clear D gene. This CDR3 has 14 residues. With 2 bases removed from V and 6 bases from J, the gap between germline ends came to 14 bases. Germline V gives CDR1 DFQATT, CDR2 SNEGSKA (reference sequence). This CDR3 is CSARPRTDSQPQHF. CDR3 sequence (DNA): TGCAGTGCTAGACCTCGAACGGATAGTCAGCCCCAGCATTTT.

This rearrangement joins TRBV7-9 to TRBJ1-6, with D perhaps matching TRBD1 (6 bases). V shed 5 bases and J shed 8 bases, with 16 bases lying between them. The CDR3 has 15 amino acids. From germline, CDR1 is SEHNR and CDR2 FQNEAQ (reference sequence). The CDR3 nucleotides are TGTGCCAGCAGCCCCCGGGCAGGGGTAGATTCACCCCTCCACTTT. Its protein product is CASSPRAGVDSPLHF. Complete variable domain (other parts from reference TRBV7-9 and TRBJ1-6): DTGVSQNPRHKITKRGQNVTFRCDPISEHNRLYWYRQTLGQGPEFLTYFQNEAQLEKSRLLSDRFSAERPKGSFSTLEIQRTEQGDSAMYLCASSPRAGVDSPLHFGNGTRLTVT.

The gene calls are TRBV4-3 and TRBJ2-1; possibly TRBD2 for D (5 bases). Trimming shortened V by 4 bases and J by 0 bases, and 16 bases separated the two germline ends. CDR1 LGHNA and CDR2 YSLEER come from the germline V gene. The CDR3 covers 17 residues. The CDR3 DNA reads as TGCGCCAGCAGCCCTGAGGGAGCGAGGAGCTCCTACAATGAGCAGTTCTTC. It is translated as CASSPEGARSSYNEQFF.

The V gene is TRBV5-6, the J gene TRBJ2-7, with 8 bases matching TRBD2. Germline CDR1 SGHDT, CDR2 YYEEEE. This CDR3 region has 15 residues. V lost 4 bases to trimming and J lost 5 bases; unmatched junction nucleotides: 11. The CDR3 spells CASSPTAGARNEQYF. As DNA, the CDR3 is TGTGCCAGCAGCCCAACAGCGGGAGCTCGCAACGAGCAGTACTTC.

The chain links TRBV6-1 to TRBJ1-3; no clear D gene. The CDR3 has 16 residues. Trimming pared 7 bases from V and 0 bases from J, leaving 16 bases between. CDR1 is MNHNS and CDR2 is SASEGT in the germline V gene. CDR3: CASTLRGGFSGNTIYF. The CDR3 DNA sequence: TGTGCCAGCACCTTACGGGGTGGTTTCTCTGGAAACACCATATATTTT.

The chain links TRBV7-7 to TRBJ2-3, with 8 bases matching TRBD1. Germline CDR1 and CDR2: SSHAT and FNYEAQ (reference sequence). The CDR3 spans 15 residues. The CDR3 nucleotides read TGTGCTAGCGCCAGAGGACAGGGTAGGGCAGATACGCAGTATTTT. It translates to CASARGQGRADTQYF.

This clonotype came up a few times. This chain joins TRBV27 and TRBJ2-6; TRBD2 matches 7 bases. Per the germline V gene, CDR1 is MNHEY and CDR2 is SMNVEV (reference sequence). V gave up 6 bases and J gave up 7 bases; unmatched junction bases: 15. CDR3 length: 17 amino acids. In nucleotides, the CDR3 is TGTGCCAGCAGCCGCGGCGGGGGAGCTCTGTTCGCCAACGTCCTGACTTTC. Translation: CASSRGGGALFANVLTF.

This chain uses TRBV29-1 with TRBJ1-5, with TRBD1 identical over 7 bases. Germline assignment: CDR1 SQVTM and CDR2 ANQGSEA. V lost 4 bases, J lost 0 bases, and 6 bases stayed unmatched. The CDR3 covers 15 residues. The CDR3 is CSVVTGAGSNQPQHF. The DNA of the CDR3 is TGCAGCGTTGTCACAGGGGCTGGTAGCAATCAGCCCCAGCATTTT.

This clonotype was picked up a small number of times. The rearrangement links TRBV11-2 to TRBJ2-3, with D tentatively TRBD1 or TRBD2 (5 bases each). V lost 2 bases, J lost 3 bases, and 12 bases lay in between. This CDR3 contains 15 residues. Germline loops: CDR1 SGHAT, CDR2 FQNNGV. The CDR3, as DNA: TGTGCCAGCAGCTTATCGGGGCAGGGAACAGATACGCAGTATTTT. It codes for CASSLSGQGTDTQYF.

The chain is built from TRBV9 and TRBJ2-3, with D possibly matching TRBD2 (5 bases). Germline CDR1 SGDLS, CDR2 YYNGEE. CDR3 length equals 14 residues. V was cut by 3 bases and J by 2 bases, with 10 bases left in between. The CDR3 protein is CASSAEAATDTQYF. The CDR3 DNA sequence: TGTGCCAGCAGCGCGGAGGCGGCCACAGATACGCAGTATTTT.

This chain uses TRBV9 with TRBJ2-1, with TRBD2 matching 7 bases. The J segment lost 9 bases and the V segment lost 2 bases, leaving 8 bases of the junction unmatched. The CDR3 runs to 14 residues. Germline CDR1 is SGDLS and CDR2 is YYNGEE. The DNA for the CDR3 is TGTGCCAGCAGCGTGGGTGGGAGGGCCAGTGAGCAGTTCTTC. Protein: CASSVGGRASEQFF.

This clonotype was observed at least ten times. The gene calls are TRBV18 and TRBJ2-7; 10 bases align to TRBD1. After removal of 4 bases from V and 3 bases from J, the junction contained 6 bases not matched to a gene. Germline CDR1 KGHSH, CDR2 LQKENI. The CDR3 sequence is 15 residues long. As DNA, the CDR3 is TGTGCCAGCTCACAGGGACAGGGGCGTCTCTACGAGCAGTACTTC. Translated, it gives CASSQGQGRLYEQYF. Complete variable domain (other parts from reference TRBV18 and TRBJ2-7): NAGVMQNPRHLVRRRGQEARLRCSPMKGHSHVYWYRQLPEEGLKFMVYLQKENIIDESGMPKERFSAEFPKEGPSILRIQQVVRGDSAAYFCASSQGQGRLYEQYFGPGTRLTVT.

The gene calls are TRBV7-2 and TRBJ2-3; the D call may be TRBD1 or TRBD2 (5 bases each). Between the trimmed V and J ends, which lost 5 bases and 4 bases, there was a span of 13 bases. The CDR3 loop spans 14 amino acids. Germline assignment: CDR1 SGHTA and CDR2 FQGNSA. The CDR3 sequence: CASSTGLGPDTQYF. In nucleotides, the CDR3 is TGTGCCAGCAGCACCGGACTGGGGCCAGATACGCAGTATTTT.

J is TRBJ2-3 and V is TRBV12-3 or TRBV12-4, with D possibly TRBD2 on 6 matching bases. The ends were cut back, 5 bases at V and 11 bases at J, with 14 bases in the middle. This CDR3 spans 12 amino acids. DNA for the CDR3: TGTGCCAGCAGTACCCAGACTAGGCGGCAGTATTTT. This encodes CASSTQTRRQYF.

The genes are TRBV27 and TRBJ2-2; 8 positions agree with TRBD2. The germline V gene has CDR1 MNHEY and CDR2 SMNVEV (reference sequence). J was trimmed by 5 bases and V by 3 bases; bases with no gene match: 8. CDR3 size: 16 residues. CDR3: CASSFLGGALTGELFF. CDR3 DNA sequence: TGTGCCAGCAGTTTTCTCGGGGGGGCTTTAACCGGGGAGCTGTTTTTT.

The CDR3 sequence: CSAWDRGYTEAFF. In nucleotides, the CDR3 is TGCAGTGCCTGGGACAGGGGTTACACTGAAGCTTTCTTT. The V and J genes are TRBV20-1 and TRBJ1-1, with 10 bases identical to TRBD1. Germline lookup yields CDR1 DFQATT and CDR2 SNEGSKA (reference sequence). J was trimmed by 3 bases and V by 6 bases; bases with no gene match: 4. The CDR3 covers 13 residues.

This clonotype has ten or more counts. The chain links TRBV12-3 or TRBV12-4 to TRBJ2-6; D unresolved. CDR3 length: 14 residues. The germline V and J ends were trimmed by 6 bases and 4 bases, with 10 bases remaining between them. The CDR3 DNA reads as TGTGCCAGCAGCCGTCGAGCAGGGGCCAACGTCCTGACTTTC. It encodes CASSRRAGANVLTF.

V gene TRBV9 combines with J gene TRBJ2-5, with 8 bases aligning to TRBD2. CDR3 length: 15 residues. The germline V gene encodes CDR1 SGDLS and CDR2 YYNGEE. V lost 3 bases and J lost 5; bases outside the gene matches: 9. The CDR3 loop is CASSGFSGIWETQYF. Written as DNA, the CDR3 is TGTGCCAGCAGCGGGTTTAGCGGGATCTGGGAGACCCAGTACTTC.

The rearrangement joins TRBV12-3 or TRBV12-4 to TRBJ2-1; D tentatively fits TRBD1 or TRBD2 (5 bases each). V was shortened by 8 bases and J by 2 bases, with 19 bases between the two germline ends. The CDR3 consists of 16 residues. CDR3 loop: CASLTRRQGPYNEQFF. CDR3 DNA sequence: TGTGCCAGCTTGACCCGGAGGCAGGGCCCCTACAATGAGCAGTTCTTC.

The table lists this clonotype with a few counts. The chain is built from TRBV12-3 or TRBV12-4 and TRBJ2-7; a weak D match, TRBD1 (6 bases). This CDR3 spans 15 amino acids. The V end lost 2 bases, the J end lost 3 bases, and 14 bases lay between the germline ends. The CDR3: CASSLTGTPFYEQYF. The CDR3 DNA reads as TGTGCCAGCAGTTTAACCGGGACACCCTTCTACGAGCAGTACTTC.

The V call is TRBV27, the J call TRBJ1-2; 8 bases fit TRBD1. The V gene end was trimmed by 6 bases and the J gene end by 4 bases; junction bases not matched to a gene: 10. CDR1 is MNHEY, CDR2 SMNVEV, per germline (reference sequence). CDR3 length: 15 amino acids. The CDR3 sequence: CASRRPGGWGYGYTF. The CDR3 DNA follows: TGTGCCAGCAGGCGTCCAGGGGGCTGGGGCTATGGCTACACCTTC.

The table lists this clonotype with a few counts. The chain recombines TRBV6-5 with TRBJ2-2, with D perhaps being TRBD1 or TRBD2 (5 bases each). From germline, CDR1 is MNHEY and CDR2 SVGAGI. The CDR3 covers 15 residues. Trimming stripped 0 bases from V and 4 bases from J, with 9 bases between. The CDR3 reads CASSYSSGPTGELFF. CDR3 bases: TGTGCCAGCAGTTACTCGTCGGGGCCCACCGGGGAGCTGTTTTTT.

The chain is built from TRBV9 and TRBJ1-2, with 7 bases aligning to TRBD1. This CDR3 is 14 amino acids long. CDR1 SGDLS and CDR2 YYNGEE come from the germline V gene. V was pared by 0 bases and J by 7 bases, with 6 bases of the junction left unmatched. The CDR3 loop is CASSVATGVSGYTF. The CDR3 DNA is TGTGCCAGCAGCGTAGCCACAGGGGTTAGTGGCTACACCTTC.

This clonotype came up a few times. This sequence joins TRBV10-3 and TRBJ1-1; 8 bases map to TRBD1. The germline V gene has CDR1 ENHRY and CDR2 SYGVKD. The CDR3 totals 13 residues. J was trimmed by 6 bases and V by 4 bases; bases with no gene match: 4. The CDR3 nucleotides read TGTGCCATCAGTGGGGACAGGAATGCTGAAGCTTTCTTT. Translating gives CAISGDRNAEAFF.

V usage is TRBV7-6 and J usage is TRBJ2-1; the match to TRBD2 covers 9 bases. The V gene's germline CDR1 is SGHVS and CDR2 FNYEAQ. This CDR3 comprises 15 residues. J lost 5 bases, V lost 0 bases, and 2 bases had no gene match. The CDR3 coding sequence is TGTGCCAGCAGCTTAGCGCGGACTAGCGACAATGAGCAGTTCTTC. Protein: CASSLARTSDNEQFF.

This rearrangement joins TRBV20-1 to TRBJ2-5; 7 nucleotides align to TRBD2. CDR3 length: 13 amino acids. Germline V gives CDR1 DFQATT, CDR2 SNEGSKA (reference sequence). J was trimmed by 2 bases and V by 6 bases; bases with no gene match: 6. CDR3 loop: CSAMVGGQETQYF. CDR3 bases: TGCAGTGCCATGGTGGGGGGGCAAGAGACCCAGTACTTC.